Following are 20 T cell receptor beta chains from one sample sequenced in a study of T-cell memory formation after mild COVID-19 (dated by TCRdb to the early 2020s). Receptor amplification or capture employed 5' RACE. Reads for this sample came from an Illumina NovaSeq 6000. Starting from the raw public reads, TCRdb applied fastp trimming at Q25, assembled clones with MiXCR and retained in-frame beta chains. Here each entry gathers all rows of one CDR3 protein and keeps the most common genes and DNA. This sample lists approximately 410,000 distinct CDR3 sequences; about a quarter were detected once. The top ten clonotypes cover about 12% of the sample. The sequencing input was PBMCs or a T cell subset sorted from them (not recorded which). The receptors originated from an adult woman who had mild COVID-19 (a few samples of this study predate the infection). The sample titles of this study are shuffled in the database, so cell type and time point are left out; the donor was told from shared clones.

This clonotype has just a few counts. This sequence joins TRBV3-1 and TRBJ1-2, with D unresolved. The CDR3 is 15 amino acids. The germline V gene encodes CDR1 LGHDT and CDR2 YNNKEL (reference sequence). V lost 5 bases, J lost 3 bases, and 16 bases lay in between. The CDR3 sequence is CASSSFRGQHYGYTF. CDR3 DNA: TGTGCCAGCAGCTCCTTCCGAGGGCAGCACTATGGCTACACCTTC.

This clonotype was seen only a few times. The chain uses TRBV29-1 and TRBJ2-1; 9 bases fit TRBD2. CDR1 is SQVTM, CDR2 ANQGSEA, per germline. This CDR3 comprises 17 residues. The trim removed 6 bases at V and 4 bases at J, leaving 16 bases unmatched. CDR3 sequence reads: CSVPQRMTSGLYNEQFF. CDR3 sequence (DNA): TGCAGCGTCCCCCAAAGGATGACTAGCGGACTATACAATGAGCAGTTCTTC.

This clonotype was seen a few times. The chain uses TRBV9 and TRBJ1-2, with D perhaps TRBD1 (5 bases). Trimming stripped 3 bases from V and 4 bases from J, with 13 bases between. The germline CDR1 and CDR2 sequences are SGDLS and YYNGEE. The CDR3 totals 14 residues. CDR3: CASSAVGRSYGYTF. In DNA form, the CDR3 reads TGTGCCAGCAGCGCCGTGGGACGCTCCTATGGCTACACCTTC.

The chain has TRBV20-1 and TRBJ2-5; 7 positions agree with TRBD1. Looked up from germline, CDR1 is DFQATT and CDR2 is SNEGSKA (reference sequence). The CDR3 consists of 14 residues. With 3 bases clipped from V and 5 bases from J, the junction kept 9 bases outside the gene matches. The chain's CDR3 is CSASQRQGGETQYF. The CDR3 DNA is TGCAGTGCTAGTCAGCGACAGGGTGGGGAGACCCAGTACTTC.

The chain has TRBV12-3 or TRBV12-4 and TRBJ2-5; D uncertain. Trimming removed 6 bases at V and 1 base at J, with 9 bases between. The CDR3 length is 13 residues. CDR3 region: CASRGIGQETQYF. In nucleotides, the CDR3 is TGTGCCAGCAGGGGAATAGGCCAAGAGACCCAGTACTTC.

The V call is TRBV9, the J call TRBJ1-4, with D unresolved. CDR1 and CDR2 (germline): SGDLS, YYNGEE. V was shortened by 1 base and J by 8 bases, with 12 bases between the two germline ends. This CDR3 has 14 residues. CDR3 residues: CASSVRGEGEKLFF. The DNA for the CDR3 is TGTGCCAGCAGCGTACGCGGGGAGGGAGAAAAACTGTTTTTT.

This clonotype showed up just a few times. The rearrangement uses TRBV5-4 and TRBJ1-1; D gene ambiguous. The CDR3 loop spans 13 amino acids. CDR1 SGHNT and CDR2 YYREEE come from the germline V gene (reference sequence). V lost 5 bases, J lost 4 bases, and 12 bases lay in between. CDR3 sequence: CASRPSWVTEAFF. CDR3 DNA: TGTGCCAGCAGACCTTCATGGGTCACTGAAGCTTTCTTT.

This clonotype was seen at least ten times. The chain links TRBV12-3 or TRBV12-4 to TRBJ1-4; the match to TRBD1 covers 9 bases. The CDR3 runs to 15 residues. V gave up 1 base and J gave up 10 bases; unmatched junction bases: 7. CDR3 residues: CASSLVGDRDGKLFF. CDR3 DNA sequence: TGTGCCAGCAGTTTAGTAGGGGACAGGGACGGAAAACTGTTTTTT.

CDR3 sequence (DNA): TGCGCCAGCAGCTGGACCGGGACAGGGGGGACCGGGGAGCTGTTTTTT. Protein sequence: CASSWTGTGGTGELFF. This chain joins TRBV5-1 and TRBJ2-2, with TRBD1 matching over 11 bases. The V gene end was trimmed by 3 bases and the J gene end by 5 bases; junction bases not matched to a gene: 6. The length of the CDR3 is 16 residues. The germline V gene has CDR1 SGHRS and CDR2 YFSETQ.

J is TRBJ2-7 and V is TRBV18; 11 nucleotides match TRBD2. Per the germline V gene, CDR1 is KGHSH and CDR2 is LQKENI. CDR3 length: 16 residues. The V segment lost 5 bases and the J segment 5 bases; nucleotides outside the gene matches: 11. In DNA, the CDR3 is TGTGCCAGCTCAACCGTAGCGGGAGGGCCTTTGGACGAGCAGTACTTC. Protein sequence: CASSTVAGGPLDEQYF.

The gene calls are TRBV30 and TRBJ2-2, with 11 bases matching TRBD2. Germline values: CDR1 GTSNPN, CDR2 SVGIG (reference sequence). This CDR3 is built from 17 residues. V was clipped by 3 bases and J by 6 bases; unmatched bases: 12. The CDR3 DNA is TGTGCCTGGAGCCGGGTAGCGGGAGGGCCAGTCCCCGGGGAGCTGTTTTTT. Its protein is CAWSRVAGGPVPGELFF.

The V gene is TRBV11-2, the J gene TRBJ2-7, with a possible D match to TRBD2 (5 bases). Looked up from germline, CDR1 is SGHAT and CDR2 is FQNNGV. V lost 4 bases and J lost 5, with 12 bases in between. The CDR3 extends over 13 amino acids. CDR3 nucleotide sequence: TGTGCCAGCAGCTCCCTGGACTGGAACGAGCAGTACTTC. It is translated as CASSSLDWNEQYF.

V and J are TRBV6-2 or TRBV6-3 and TRBJ1-1; tentative D call: TRBD1 (5 bases). The V gene lost 6 bases and the J gene lost 4 bases, with 24 bases spanning the gap. CDR1 and CDR2 from the germline V gene are MNHEY and SVGEGT. This CDR3 region has 17 residues. CDR3 in amino acids: CASRLVTATAARTEAFF. The DNA for the CDR3 is TGTGCCAGCAGACTCGTGACCGCGACAGCGGCCCGCACTGAAGCTTTCTTT.

This chain connects TRBV7-3 to TRBJ2-2; possible D gene TRBD2, 5 bases. This CDR3 contains 14 residues. Looked up from germline, CDR1 is SGHTA and CDR2 is FQGTGA. Trimming stripped 7 bases from V and 2 bases from J, with 11 bases between. CDR3 sequence reads: CASTREPNTGELFF. The DNA for the CDR3 is TGTGCCAGCACCCGGGAACCTAACACCGGGGAGCTGTTTTTT. Full variable domain (remainder filled in from reference TRBV7-3 and TRBJ2-2): GAGVSQTPSNKVTEKGKYVELRCDPISGHTALYWYRQSLGQGPEFLIYFQGTGAADDSGLPNDRFFAVRPEGSVSTLKIQRTERGDSAVYLCASTREPNTGELFFGEGSRLTVL.

DNA of the CDR3: TGCAGTGCTAGTGGGGGGCAGGGGGCGTATCGAGAGACCCAGTACTTC. Protein: CSASGGQGAYRETQYF. V gene TRBV20-1 combines with J gene TRBJ2-5; 8 positions match TRBD1. The V and J ends lost 3 bases and 4 bases, in that order; junction bases with no gene match: 13. Germline values: CDR1 DFQATT, CDR2 SNEGSKA (reference sequence). The CDR3 covers 16 residues.

The chain uses TRBV2 and TRBJ2-1; possibly TRBD1 or TRBD2 for D (5 bases each). V lost 8 bases to trimming and J lost 0 bases, with 14 bases between them. Germline assignment: CDR1 SNHLY and CDR2 FYNNEI. The CDR3 runs to 15 residues. The CDR3 nucleotides read TGTGCCAGCGCTCTGGAAGGGACCTCCTACAATGAGCAGTTCTTC. Residues: CASALEGTSYNEQFF.

In its sample, this clonotype was seen a few times. The chain has TRBV20-1 and TRBJ2-1; 16 bases fit TRBD2. The CDR3 is 16 amino acids. Germline V gives CDR1 DFQATT, CDR2 SNEGSKA (reference sequence). CDR3 sequence: CRPGTSGRGGYNEQFF. In DNA form, the CDR3 reads TGCAGACCCGGGACTAGCGGGAGGGGGGGCTACAATGAGCAGTTCTTC.

This chain connects TRBV20-1 to TRBJ2-7; possible D gene TRBD1, 6 bases. The length of the CDR3 is 12 residues. Per germline, CDR1 DFQATT and CDR2 SNEGSKA (reference sequence). Trimming left V 0 bases short and J 4 bases short, with 7 bases between. This chain's CDR3 is CSAREGGYEQYF. The CDR3 DNA reads as TGCAGTGCTAGAGAAGGGGGTTACGAGCAGTACTTC.

The chain combines TRBV20-1 with TRBJ2-2; 13 bases line up with TRBD2. The CDR3 has 17 amino acids. Unmatched junction bases numbered 9, after V lost 5 bases and J lost 3 bases. Looked up from germline, CDR1 is DFQATT and CDR2 is SNEGSKA (reference sequence). The CDR3 DNA follows: TGCAGTGCTCGGACTAGCGGGAGACCCATTTACACCGGGGAGCTGTTTTTT. Encoded protein: CSARTSGRPIYTGELFF.

This clonotype was seen a handful of times. V gene TRBV7-3 combines with J gene TRBJ2-1; 11 nucleotides line up with TRBD2. The germline V gene has CDR1 SGHTA and CDR2 FQGTGA. The CDR3 has 16 amino acids. Unmatched junction bases numbered 8, after V lost 5 bases and J lost 5 bases. The CDR3: CASSVTSGRANNEQFF. CDR3 coding DNA: TGTGCCAGCAGCGTCACTAGCGGGAGAGCCAACAATGAGCAGTTCTTC.